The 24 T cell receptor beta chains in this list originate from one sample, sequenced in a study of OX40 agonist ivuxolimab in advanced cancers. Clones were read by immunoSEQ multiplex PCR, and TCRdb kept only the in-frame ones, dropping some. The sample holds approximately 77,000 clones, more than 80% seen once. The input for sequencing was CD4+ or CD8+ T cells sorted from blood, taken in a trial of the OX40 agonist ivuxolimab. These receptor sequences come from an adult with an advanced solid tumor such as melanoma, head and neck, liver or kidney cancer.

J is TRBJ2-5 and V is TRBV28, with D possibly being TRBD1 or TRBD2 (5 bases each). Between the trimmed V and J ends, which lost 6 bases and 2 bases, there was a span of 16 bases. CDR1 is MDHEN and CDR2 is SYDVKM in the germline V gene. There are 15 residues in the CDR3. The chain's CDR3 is CASSPWGTEQETQYF. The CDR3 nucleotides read TGTGCCAGCAGCCCCTGGGGGACGGAGCAAGAGACCCAGTACTTC.

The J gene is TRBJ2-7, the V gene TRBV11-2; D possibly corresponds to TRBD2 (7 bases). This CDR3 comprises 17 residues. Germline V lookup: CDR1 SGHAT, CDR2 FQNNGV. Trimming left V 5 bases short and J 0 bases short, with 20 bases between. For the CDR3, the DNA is TGTGCCAGCAGCCCCCTGGCGGGGGCAAGAAGCTCCTACGAGCAGTACTTC. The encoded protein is CASSPLAGARSSYEQYF.

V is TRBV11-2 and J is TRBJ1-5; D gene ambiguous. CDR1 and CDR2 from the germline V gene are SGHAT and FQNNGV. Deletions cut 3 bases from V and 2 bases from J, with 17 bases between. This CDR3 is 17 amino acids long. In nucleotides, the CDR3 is TGTGCCAGCAGCTTGGGTTTCGCGGGGTCTGGCAATCAGCCCCAGCATTTT. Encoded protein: CASSLGFAGSGNQPQHF.

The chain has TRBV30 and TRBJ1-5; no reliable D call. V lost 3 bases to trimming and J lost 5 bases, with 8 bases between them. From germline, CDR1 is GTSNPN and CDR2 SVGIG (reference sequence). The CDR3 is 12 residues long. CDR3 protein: CAWRDGDQPQHF. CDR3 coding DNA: TGTGCCTGGAGAGACGGGGATCAGCCCCAGCATTTT.

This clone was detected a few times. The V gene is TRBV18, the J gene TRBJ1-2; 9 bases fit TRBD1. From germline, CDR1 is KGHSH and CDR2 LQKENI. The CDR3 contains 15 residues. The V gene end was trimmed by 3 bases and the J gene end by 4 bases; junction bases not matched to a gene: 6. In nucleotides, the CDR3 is TGTGCCAGCTCACCCGATGGACAGGGGATCTATGGCTACACCTTC. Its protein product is CASSPDGQGIYGYTF.

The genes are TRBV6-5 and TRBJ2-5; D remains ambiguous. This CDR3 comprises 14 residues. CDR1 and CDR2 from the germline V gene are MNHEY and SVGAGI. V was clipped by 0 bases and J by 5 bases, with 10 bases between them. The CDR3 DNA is TGTGCCAGCAGTTACTCGACCTCGACGGAGACCCAGTACTTC. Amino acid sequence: CASSYSTSTETQYF.

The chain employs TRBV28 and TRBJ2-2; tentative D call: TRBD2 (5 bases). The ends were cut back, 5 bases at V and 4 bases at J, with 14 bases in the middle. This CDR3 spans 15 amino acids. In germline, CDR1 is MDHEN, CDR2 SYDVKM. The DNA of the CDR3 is TGTGCCAGCAGTCTCCTGACGGGGTTCACCGGGGAGCTGTTTTTT. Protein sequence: CASSLLTGFTGELFF.

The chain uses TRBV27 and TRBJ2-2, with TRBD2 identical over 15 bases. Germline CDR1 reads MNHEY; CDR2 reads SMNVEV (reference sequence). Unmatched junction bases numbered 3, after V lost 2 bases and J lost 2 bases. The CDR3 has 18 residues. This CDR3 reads CASSLPGLAGGNTGELFF. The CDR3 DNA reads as TGTGCCAGCAGTTTACCGGGACTAGCGGGAGGAAACACCGGGGAGCTGTTTTTT.

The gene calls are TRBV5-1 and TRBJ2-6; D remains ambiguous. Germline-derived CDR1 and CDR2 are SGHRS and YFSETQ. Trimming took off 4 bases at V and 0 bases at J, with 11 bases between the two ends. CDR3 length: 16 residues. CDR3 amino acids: CASSPMRLSGANVLTF. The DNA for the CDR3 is TGCGCCAGCAGCCCTATGAGGCTCTCTGGGGCCAACGTCCTGACTTTC. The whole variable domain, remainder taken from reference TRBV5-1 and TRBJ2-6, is KAGVTQTPRYLIKTRGQQVTLSCSPISGHRSVSWYQQTPGQGLQFLFEYFSETQRNKGNFPGRFSGRQFSNSRSEMNVSTLELGDSALYLCASSPMRLSGANVLTFGAGSRLTVL.

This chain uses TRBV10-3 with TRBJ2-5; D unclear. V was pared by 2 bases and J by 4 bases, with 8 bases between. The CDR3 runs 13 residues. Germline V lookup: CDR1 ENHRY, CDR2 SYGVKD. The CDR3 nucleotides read TGTGCCATCAGTGAGAGGACCTTAGAGACCCAGTACTTC. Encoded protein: CAISERTLETQYF.

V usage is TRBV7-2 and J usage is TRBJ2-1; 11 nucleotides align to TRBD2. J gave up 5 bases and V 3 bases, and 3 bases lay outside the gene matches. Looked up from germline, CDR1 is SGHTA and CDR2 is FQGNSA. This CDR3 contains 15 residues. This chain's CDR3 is CASSFYSGRDNEQFF. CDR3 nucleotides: TGTGCCAGCAGCTTCTATAGCGGGAGGGACAATGAGCAGTTCTTC.

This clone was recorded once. The CDR3 bases are TGTGCCAGCAAACGAGCGAGTGAGCAGTTCTTC. Translation gives CASKRASEQFF. This chain joins TRBV28 and TRBJ2-1; no definite D call. Trimming removed 7 bases at V and 9 bases at J, with 10 bases between. Per the germline V gene, CDR1 is MDHEN and CDR2 is SYDVKM. The CDR3 consists of 11 residues.

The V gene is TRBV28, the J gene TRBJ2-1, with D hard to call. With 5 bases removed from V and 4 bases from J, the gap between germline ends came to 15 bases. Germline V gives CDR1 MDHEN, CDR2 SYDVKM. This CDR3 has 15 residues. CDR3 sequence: CASSAPVGMYNEQFF. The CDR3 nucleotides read TGTGCCAGCAGTGCCCCAGTTGGGATGTACAATGAGCAGTTCTTC.

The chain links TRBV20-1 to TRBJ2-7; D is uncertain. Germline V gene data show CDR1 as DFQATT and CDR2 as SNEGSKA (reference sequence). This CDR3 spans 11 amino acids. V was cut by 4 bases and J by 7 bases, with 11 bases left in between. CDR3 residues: CSATQSGEQYF. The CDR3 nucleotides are TGCAGTGCTACTCAATCTGGAGAGCAGTACTTC.

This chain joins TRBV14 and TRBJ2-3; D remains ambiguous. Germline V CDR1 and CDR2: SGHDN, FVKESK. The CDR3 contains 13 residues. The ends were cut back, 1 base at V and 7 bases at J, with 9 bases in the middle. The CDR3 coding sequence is TGTGCCAGCAGCCAAGGGATGGGGTATACGCAGTATTTT. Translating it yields CASSQGMGYTQYF.

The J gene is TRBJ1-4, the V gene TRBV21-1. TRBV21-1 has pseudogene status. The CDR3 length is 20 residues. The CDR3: CASSNTLRPRDSPRGEKLFF. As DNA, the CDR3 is TGTGCCAGCAGCAATACGTTACGACCGCGCGACAGTCCTCGGGGGGAAAAACTGTTTTTT.

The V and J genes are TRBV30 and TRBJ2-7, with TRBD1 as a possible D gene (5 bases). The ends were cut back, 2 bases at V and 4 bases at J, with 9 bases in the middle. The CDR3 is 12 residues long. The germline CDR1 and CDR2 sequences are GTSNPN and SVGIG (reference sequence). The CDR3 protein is CAWSFQGYEQYF. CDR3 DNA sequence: TGTGCCTGGAGTTTTCAGGGATACGAGCAGTACTTC.

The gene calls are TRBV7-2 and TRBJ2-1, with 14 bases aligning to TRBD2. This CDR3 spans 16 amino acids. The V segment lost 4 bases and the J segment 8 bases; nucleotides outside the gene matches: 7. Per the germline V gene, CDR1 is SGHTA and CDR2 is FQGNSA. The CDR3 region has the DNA TGTGCCAGCAGCTCCTCGACTAGCGGGAGGGTTTATGAGCAGTTCTTC. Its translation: CASSSSTSGRVYEQFF.

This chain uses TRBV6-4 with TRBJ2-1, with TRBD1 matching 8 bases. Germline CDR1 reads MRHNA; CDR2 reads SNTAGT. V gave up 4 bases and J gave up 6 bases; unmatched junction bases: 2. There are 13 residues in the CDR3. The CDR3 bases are TGTGCCAGCAGTGCCACAGGGGGCAATGAGCAGTTCTTC. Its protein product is CASSATGGNEQFF.

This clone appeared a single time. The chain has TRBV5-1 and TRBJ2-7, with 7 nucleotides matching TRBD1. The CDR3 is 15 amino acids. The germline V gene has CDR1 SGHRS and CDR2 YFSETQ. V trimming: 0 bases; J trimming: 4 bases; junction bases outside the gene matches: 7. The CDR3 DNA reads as TGCGCCAGCAGCTTGGATCAGGGGGTGTGGTACGAGCAGTACTTC. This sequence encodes CASSLDQGVWYEQYF.

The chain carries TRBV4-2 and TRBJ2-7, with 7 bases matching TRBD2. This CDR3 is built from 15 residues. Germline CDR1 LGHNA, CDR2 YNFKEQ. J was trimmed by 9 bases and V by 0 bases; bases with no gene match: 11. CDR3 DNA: TGTGCCAGCAGCCAAGAAGCCAGGGCTGGGGGGGGGCAGTACTTC. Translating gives CASSQEARAGGGQYF.

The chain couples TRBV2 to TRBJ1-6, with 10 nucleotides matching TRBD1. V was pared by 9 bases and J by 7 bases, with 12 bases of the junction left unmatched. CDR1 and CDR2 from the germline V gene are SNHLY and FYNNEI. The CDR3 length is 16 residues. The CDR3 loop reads CASKTTGGASNSPLHF. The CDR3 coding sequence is TGTGCCAGTAAAACGACAGGGGGCGCCTCCAATTCACCCCTCCACTTT.

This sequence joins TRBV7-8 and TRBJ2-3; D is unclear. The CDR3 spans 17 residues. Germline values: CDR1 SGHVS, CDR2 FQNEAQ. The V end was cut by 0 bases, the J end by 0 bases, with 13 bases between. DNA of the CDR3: TGTGCCAGCAGCTTAGCGCTCGGACCCCGCAGCACAGATACGCAGTATTTT. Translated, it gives CASSLALGPRSTDTQYF.

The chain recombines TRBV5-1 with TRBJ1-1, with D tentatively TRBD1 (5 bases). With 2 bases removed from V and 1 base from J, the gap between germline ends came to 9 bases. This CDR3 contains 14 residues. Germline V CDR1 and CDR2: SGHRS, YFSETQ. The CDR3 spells CASSFDRRNTEAFF. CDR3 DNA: TGCGCCAGCAGCTTCGACAGAAGGAACACTGAAGCTTTCTTT. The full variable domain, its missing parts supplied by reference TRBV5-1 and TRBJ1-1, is KAGVTQTPRYLIKTRGQQVTLSCSPISGHRSVSWYQQTPGQGLQFLFEYFSETQRNKGNFPGRFSGRQFSNSRSEMNVSTLELGDSALYLCASSFDRRNTEAFFGQGTRLTVV.